Listed below are T cell receptor beta chains from one sample, sequenced in a study of blood T cell repertoires in COVID-19. TCRdb keeps only in-frame clones here, not all; method: immunoSEQ multiplex PCR. The data hold 76,000 or so clones, with over 75% observed a single time. Material for sequencing was peripheral blood. All receptors derive from a man between 45 and 60 years old with acute or convalescent COVID-19. Both conserved end residues are part of each CDR3. A D gene is named only where the DNA matches it firmly. Clone size is given for some rows only: seen once, a few or many times, or a class if the clone is expanded.

v_gene: TRBV5-6
d_gene: TRBD1
j_gene: TRBJ1-2
abundance: once
CDR3nt: TGTGCCAGCAGCCCCGGGACAGGGCGGTATGGCTACACCTTC
CDR3aa: CASSPGTGRYGYTF

v_gene: TRBV7-8
d_gene: -
j_gene: TRBJ2-6
abundance: -
CDR3nt: TGTGCCAGCAGCTCAGACAGGCTCTCTGGGGCCAACGTCCTGACTTTC
CDR3aa: CASSSDRLSGANVLTF

v_gene: TRBV6-2/TRBV6-3
d_gene: -
j_gene: TRBJ1-1
abundance: -
CDR3nt: TGTGCCAGCAGTTACTCGCAACTGGGACACCACACTGAAGCTTTCTTT
CDR3aa: CASSYSQLGHHTEAFF

v_gene: TRBV7-9
d_gene: TRBD2
j_gene: TRBJ2-2
abundance: -
CDR3nt: TGTGCCAGCAGGGAGGGAGGGCTGAACACCGGGGAGCTGTTTTTT
CDR3aa: CASREGGLNTGELFF

v_gene: TRBV4-3
d_gene: TRBD1
j_gene: TRBJ1-2
abundance: -
CDR3nt: TGCGCCAGCAGCCAAGAGTTGGGACAGGGTGGGTATGGCTACACCTTC
CDR3aa: CASSQELGQGGYGYTF

v_gene: TRBV29-1
d_gene: TRBD1
j_gene: TRBJ1-3
abundance: -
CDR3nt: TGCAGCGTTCGACAGGGGAACTCTGGAAACACCATATATTTT
CDR3aa: CSVRQGNSGNTIYF

v_gene: TRBV6-6
d_gene: -
j_gene: TRBJ1-5
abundance: -
CDR3nt: TGTGCCAGCAGGGCGGGAGGGGGGCATCAGCCCCAGCATTTT
CDR3aa: CASRAGGGHQPQHF

v_gene: TRBV7-2
d_gene: TRBD1
j_gene: TRBJ1-2
abundance: few
CDR3nt: TGTGCCAGCAGCTTAGCCGGGACAGATAACTATGGCTACACCTTC
CDR3aa: CASSLAGTDNYGYTF

v_gene: TRBV7-2
d_gene: TRBD1
j_gene: TRBJ1-2
abundance: -
CDR3nt: TGTGCCAGCAGCTCGGAACTACAGGGGGCGCGGGGCTACACCTTC
CDR3aa: CASSSELQGARGYTF

v_gene: TRBV6-5
d_gene: TRBD1
j_gene: TRBJ1-1
abundance: -
CDR3nt: TGTGCCAGCAGCCAAGCAGGGGGCACTGAAGCTTTCTTT
CDR3aa: CASSQAGGTEAFF

v_gene: TRBV4-3
d_gene: TRBD2
j_gene: TRBJ2-1
abundance: -
CDR3nt: TGCGCCAGCAGCCAAGGGACTAGCGGGTACAATGAGCAGTTCTTC
CDR3aa: CASSQGTSGYNEQFF

v_gene: TRBV6-2/TRBV6-3
d_gene: -
j_gene: TRBJ1-5
abundance: -
CDR3nt: TGTGCCAGCAGTTTCGACCAGGGCGGGGGTCAGCCCCAGCATTTT
CDR3aa: CASSFDQGGGQPQHF

v_gene: TRBV4-1
d_gene: TRBD2
j_gene: TRBJ2-7
abundance: -
CDR3nt: TGCGCCAGCAGCCAGCCGGGACTAGCGGGGGGCTTGCCCTCCTACGAGCAGTACTTC
CDR3aa: CASSQPGLAGGLPSYEQYF

v_gene: TRBV28
d_gene: -
j_gene: TRBJ1-4
abundance: -
CDR3nt: TGTGCCAGCAACCCTCCCGGGAATAATGAAAAACTGTTTTTT
CDR3aa: CASNPPGNNEKLFF

v_gene: TRBV5-5
d_gene: -
j_gene: TRBJ2-5
abundance: -
CDR3nt: TGTGCCAGCAGCTTGGAAAGCTATACCCAAGAGACCCAGTACTTC
CDR3aa: CASSLESYTQETQYF

v_gene: TRBV18
d_gene: -
j_gene: TRBJ1-1
abundance: -
CDR3nt: TGTGCCAGCTCAGGGGACTCGAACACTGAAGCTTTCTTT
CDR3aa: CASSGDSNTEAFF

v_gene: TRBV7-3
d_gene: -
j_gene: TRBJ2-7
abundance: -
CDR3nt: TGTGCCAGCAGCTCCCAGGCGGGATCGCCCTACGAGCAGTACTTC
CDR3aa: CASSSQAGSPYEQYF

v_gene: TRBV7-8
d_gene: TRBD2
j_gene: TRBJ2-3
abundance: -
CDR3nt: TGTGCCAGCAGCTTGGGGAGACTAGCGGAAATTGGTACGCAGTATTTT
CDR3aa: CASSLGRLAEIGTQYF

v_gene: TRBV9
d_gene: TRBD2
j_gene: TRBJ2-7
abundance: few
CDR3nt: TGTGCCAGCAGCGGAACTAGCGGGAGCATCGACGAGCAGTACTTC
CDR3aa: CASSGTSGSIDEQYF

v_gene: TRBV13
d_gene: -
j_gene: TRBJ1-2
abundance: -
CDR3nt: TGTGCCAGCAGCTACTGGACAGTGCAAAACTATGGCTACACCTTC
CDR3aa: CASSYWTVQNYGYTF

v_gene: TRBV6-4
d_gene: TRBD1
j_gene: TRBJ2-2
abundance: -
CDR3nt: TGCGCCAGCAAGAGGACAGGCGACACCGGGGAGCTGTTTTTT
CDR3aa: CASKRTGDTGELFF

v_gene: TRBV5-6
d_gene: -
j_gene: TRBJ2-1
abundance: once
CDR3nt: TGTGCCAGCAGCCGGCTTAGAGCGGTAAATGAGCAGTTCTTC
CDR3aa: CASSRLRAVNEQFF

v_gene: TRBV27
d_gene: -
j_gene: TRBJ2-7
abundance: -
CDR3nt: TGTGCCAGCAGTCCAGCGCGGCAGACCTACGAGCAGTACTTC
CDR3aa: CASSPARQTYEQYF

v_gene: TRBV20-1
d_gene: -
j_gene: TRBJ1-5
abundance: -
CDR3nt: TGCAGTGCTAGTCCTGACACTAGTAAGCCCCAGCATTTT
CDR3aa: CSASPDTSKPQHF

v_gene: TRBV6-2/TRBV6-3
d_gene: TRBD1
j_gene: TRBJ1-4
abundance: -
CDR3nt: TGTGCCAGCAGTTACTCGTCAGGACAGGCGACAACTAATGAAAAACTGTTTTTT
CDR3aa: CASSYSSGQATTNEKLFF

v_gene: TRBV9
d_gene: -
j_gene: TRBJ1-1
abundance: -
CDR3nt: TGTGCCAGCAGCGTAGATGGAGGGCAGGCGACTGAAGCTTTCTTT
CDR3aa: CASSVDGGQATEAFF

v_gene: TRBV7-9
d_gene: TRBD1
j_gene: TRBJ1-6
abundance: -
CDR3nt: TGTGCCAGCAGCACGGGACAGGGGGCTAATTCACCCCTCCACTTT
CDR3aa: CASSTGQGANSPLHF

v_gene: TRBV11-1
d_gene: TRBD1
j_gene: TRBJ1-6
abundance: -
CDR3nt: TGTGCCAGCAGCCTGACGGGACAGGGGGCTTCACCCCTCCACTTT
CDR3aa: CASSLTGQGASPLHF

v_gene: TRBV5-4
d_gene: TRBD2
j_gene: TRBJ2-4
abundance: -
CDR3nt: TGTGCCAGCAGCATAAAGCTTAGCGGGAGCTCTCGGAACATTCAGTACTTC
CDR3aa: CASSIKLSGSSRNIQYF

v_gene: TRBV27
d_gene: -
j_gene: TRBJ2-7
abundance: -
CDR3nt: TGTGCCAGCAGCCCCGGGGGTTATGGCGAGCAGTACTTC
CDR3aa: CASSPGGYGEQYF

v_gene: TRBV6-1
d_gene: -
j_gene: TRBJ2-7
abundance: -
CDR3nt: TGTGCCAGCAGTGAAGCGCTCTACTCCGTCGAGCAGTACTTC
CDR3aa: CASSEALYSVEQYF

v_gene: TRBV20-1
d_gene: -
j_gene: TRBJ2-2
abundance: medium-sized
CDR3nt: TGCAGTGCTAGTGACCGGGGGACCGGGGATCTGTTTTTT
CDR3aa: CSASDRGTGDLFF

v_gene: TRBV9
d_gene: -
j_gene: TRBJ1-5
abundance: -
CDR3nt: TGTGCCAGCAGCGTAGACGGTAATAGCAATCAGCCCCAGCATTTT
CDR3aa: CASSVDGNSNQPQHF

v_gene: TRBV5-4
d_gene: TRBD1
j_gene: TRBJ1-2
abundance: -
CDR3nt: TGTGCCAGCAGCTTGGACCGGACAGGGTTTGACACCTTC
CDR3aa: CASSLDRTGFDTF

v_gene: TRBV19
d_gene: TRBD1
j_gene: TRBJ1-1
abundance: -
CDR3nt: TGTGCCAGTAGTACGGCAGGGGGGAGAGGTGAAGCTTTCTTT
CDR3aa: CASSTAGGRGEAFF

v_gene: TRBV27
d_gene: -
j_gene: TRBJ1-6
abundance: -
CDR3nt: TGTGCCAGCAGTTTTGAGGCCTATAATTCACCCCTCCACTTT
CDR3aa: CASSFEAYNSPLHF

v_gene: TRBV5-6
d_gene: -
j_gene: TRBJ1-1
abundance: -
CDR3nt: TGTGCCAGCAACCGCGACCCAGGGGCGGTCACTGAAGCTTTCTTT
CDR3aa: CASNRDPGAVTEAFF

v_gene: TRBV6-5
d_gene: TRBD1
j_gene: TRBJ1-4
abundance: once
CDR3nt: TGTGCCAGCAAACCGACAGGGAATGAAAAACTGTTTTTT
CDR3aa: CASKPTGNEKLFF

v_gene: TRBV18
d_gene: -
j_gene: TRBJ2-7
abundance: -
CDR3nt: TGTGCCAGCTCACCAGAGGTGGGGAGCTCCTACGAGCAGTACTTC
CDR3aa: CASSPEVGSSYEQYF

v_gene: TRBV6-5
d_gene: TRBD1
j_gene: TRBJ1-6
abundance: -
CDR3nt: TGTGCCAGCAGAGGACAGGGCGACAATTCACCCCTCCACTTT
CDR3aa: CASRGQGDNSPLHF

v_gene: TRBV7-2
d_gene: TRBD2
j_gene: TRBJ2-2
abundance: -
CDR3nt: TGTGCCAGCAGCTTAGCGTGGGCGGGAGGGGGAACCGGGGAGCTGTTTTTT
CDR3aa: CASSLAWAGGGTGELFF

v_gene: TRBV7-9
d_gene: -
j_gene: TRBJ1-6
abundance: -
CDR3nt: TGTGCCAGCAGCTCCCGGAACACTGGCGGTAATTCACCCCTCCACTTT
CDR3aa: CASSSRNTGGNSPLHF

v_gene: TRBV7-3
d_gene: -
j_gene: TRBJ2-3
abundance: -
CDR3nt: TGTGCCAGCAGCCGAGGACAGAAAGATACGCAGTATTTT
CDR3aa: CASSRGQKDTQYF

v_gene: TRBV2
d_gene: -
j_gene: TRBJ1-5
abundance: -
CDR3nt: TGTGCCAGCAGTGAACGCGGGGACTCCAATCAGCCCCAGCATTTT
CDR3aa: CASSERGDSNQPQHF

v_gene: TRBV7-9
d_gene: -
j_gene: TRBJ1-2
abundance: -
CDR3nt: TGTGCCAGCAGCTTAGAGGGGCAGGGACAAGGCTACACCTTC
CDR3aa: CASSLEGQGQGYTF

v_gene: TRBV27
d_gene: TRBD2
j_gene: TRBJ2-7
abundance: few
CDR3nt: TGTGCCAGCAGTTTATCGGGGGCGGGAGGGCCGAGGGAGCAGTACTTC
CDR3aa: CASSLSGAGGPREQYF

v_gene: TRBV2
d_gene: TRBD1
j_gene: TRBJ2-4
abundance: once
CDR3nt: TGTGCCAACGGACAGGGGAGGGACAAAAACATTCAGTACTTC
CDR3aa: CANGQGRDKNIQYF

v_gene: TRBV18
d_gene: -
j_gene: TRBJ2-4
abundance: -
CDR3nt: TGTGCCAGCTCACCACAGAACAGATTTTTAGCCAAAAACATTCAGTACTTC
CDR3aa: CASSPQNRFLAKNIQYF

v_gene: TRBV4-1
d_gene: -
j_gene: TRBJ1-4
abundance: -
CDR3nt: TGCGCCAGCAGCCAACCCGGGTTAGGGGTGTCTTTACTGTTTTTT
CDR3aa: CASSQPGLGVSLLFF

v_gene: TRBV10-3
d_gene: -
j_gene: TRBJ2-7
abundance: -
CDR3nt: TGTGCCACGTGGGGAGCGGAGGGCTACGAGCAGTACTTC
CDR3aa: CATWGAEGYEQYF